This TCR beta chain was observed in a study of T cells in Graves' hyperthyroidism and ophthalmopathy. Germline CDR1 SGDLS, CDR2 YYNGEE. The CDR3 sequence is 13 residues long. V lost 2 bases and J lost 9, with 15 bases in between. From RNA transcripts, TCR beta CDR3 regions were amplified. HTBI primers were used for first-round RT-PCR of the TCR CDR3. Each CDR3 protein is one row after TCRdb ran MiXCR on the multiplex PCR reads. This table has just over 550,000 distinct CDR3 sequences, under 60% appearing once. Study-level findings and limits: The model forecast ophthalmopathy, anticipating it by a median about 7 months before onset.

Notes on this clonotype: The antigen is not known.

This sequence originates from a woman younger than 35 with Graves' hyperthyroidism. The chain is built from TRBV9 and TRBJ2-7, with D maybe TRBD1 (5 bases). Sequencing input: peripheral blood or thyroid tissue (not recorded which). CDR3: CASSVSVGAGQYF. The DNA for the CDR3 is TGTGCCAGCAGCGTCTCCGTAGGGGCAGGGCAGTACTTC.